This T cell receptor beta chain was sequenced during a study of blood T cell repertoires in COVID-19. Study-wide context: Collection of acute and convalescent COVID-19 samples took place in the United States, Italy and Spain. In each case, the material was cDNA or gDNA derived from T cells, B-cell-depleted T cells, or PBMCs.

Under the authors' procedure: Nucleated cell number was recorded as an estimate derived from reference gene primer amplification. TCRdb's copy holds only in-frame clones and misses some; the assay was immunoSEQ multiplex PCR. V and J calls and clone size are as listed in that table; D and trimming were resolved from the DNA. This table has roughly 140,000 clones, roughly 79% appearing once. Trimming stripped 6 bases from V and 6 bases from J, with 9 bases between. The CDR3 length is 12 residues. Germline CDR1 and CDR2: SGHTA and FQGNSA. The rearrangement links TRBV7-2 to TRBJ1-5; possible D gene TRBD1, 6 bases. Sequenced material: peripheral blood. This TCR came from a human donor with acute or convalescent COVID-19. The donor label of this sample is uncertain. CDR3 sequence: CASSSRGQPQHF. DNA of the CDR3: TGTGCCAGCAGTTCCAGGGGTCAGCCCCAGCATTTT.